This T cell receptor beta chain emerged from a study of cytomegalovirus exposure and HLA in healthy donors. This clone was observed a few times. This CDR3 comprises 16 residues. V shed 5 bases, J shed 2 bases, and the junction held 6 bases outside the gene matches. CDR1 is MNHEY and CDR2 is SMNVEV in the germline V gene (reference sequence). Amplification used 60 Vbeta primers and 13 Jbeta primers. TCRdb's copy holds only in-frame clones and misses some; the assay was immunoSEQ multiplex PCR. The sample has about 140,000 clones; roughly three quarters are singletons. The rearrangement links TRBV27 to TRBJ2-6; TRBD2 aligns across 7 bases. The specimen was PBMCs. This receptor was identified in a man between 18 and 35 years old in good health and CMV-seronegative. In nucleotides, the CDR3 is TGTGCCAGCAGTCCCCTGGGGGGGACTGGGGCCAACGTCCTGACTTTC. As protein: CASSPLGGTGANVLTF.